This T cell receptor beta chain was captured by sequencing in a study of lymphopenia after photon versus proton radiotherapy. The protocol was immunoSEQ multiplex PCR, while the TCRdb copy is restricted to in-frame clones and leaves out a portion. The table records 150,000 to 200,000 clones, 88% of them present only once. Deletions cut 6 bases from V and 4 bases from J, with 16 bases between. CDR1 is SGHRS and CDR2 is YFSETQ in the germline V gene. The CDR3 runs 15 residues. Sequences were derived from peripheral blood, sampled from a patient treated with photon-based radiotherapy. The TCR originated in a man between 45 and 60 years old with gastric cancer. This chain connects TRBV5-1 to TRBJ2-2, with D uncertain. The CDR3 DNA reads TGCGCCAGCAATCTTCGAACAGCAGGCACCGGGGAGCTGTTTTTT. Protein: CASNLRTAGTGELFF.